This entry lists 22 T cell receptor beta chains sequenced from one sample in a study of cytomegalovirus exposure and HLA in healthy donors. Libraries were prepared by immunoSEQ multiplex PCR; TCRdb keeps only in-frame clonotypes and omits some of them. Among over 200,000 clones listed, less than 95% were seen once. Material for sequencing was PBMCs. Receptors were obtained from a woman in her thirties in good health and CMV-seronegative.

V is TRBV5-1 and J is TRBJ2-3; tentative D call: TRBD1 (6 bases). The CDR3 runs to 16 residues. V shed 3 bases and J shed 4 bases, with 18 bases lying between them. The V gene's germline CDR1 is SGHRS and CDR2 YFSETQ. The CDR3 loop reads CASSSTDRSLADTQYF. As DNA, the CDR3 is TGCGCCAGCAGCTCCACTGACAGGTCGTTGGCAGATACGCAGTATTTT.

CDR3 coding DNA: TGTGCCACCAGGGAACCCCCTGCCTACGAGCAGTACTTC. Its protein is CATREPPAYEQYF. The V and J genes are TRBV15 and TRBJ2-7, with no clear D. The CDR3 consists of 13 residues. Trimming removed 6 bases from V and 2 bases from J, with 11 bases in between. The V gene's germline CDR1 is LNHNV and CDR2 YYDKDF (reference sequence).

CDR3 residues: CASSLIGMGIRPQHF. The CDR3 region has the DNA TGTGCCAGCAGTTTAATAGGGATGGGAATCAGACCCCAGCATTTT. The chain carries TRBV28 and TRBJ1-5; D uncertain. The CDR3 is made up of 15 amino acids. The germline gives CDR1 MDHEN, CDR2 SYDVKM. V was cut by 2 bases and J by 10 bases, with 18 bases left in between.

This chain joins TRBV27 and TRBJ1-1, with D possibly matching TRBD1 (5 bases). Germline CDR1 and CDR2: MNHEY and SMNVEV (reference sequence). The CDR3 contains 14 residues. V was cut by 6 bases and J by 3 bases, with 14 bases left in between. DNA for the CDR3: TGTGCCAGCAGGCAGGGTGGGGGGGACACTGAAGCTTTCTTT. It translates to CASRQGGGDTEAFF.

This sequence joins TRBV6-6 and TRBJ1-2, with 7 bases matching TRBD1. The length of the CDR3 is 13 residues. V gave up 7 bases and J gave up 4 bases; unmatched junction bases: 6. Germline-derived CDR1 and CDR2 are MNHNY and SVGAGI (reference sequence). Written as DNA, the CDR3 is TGTGCCAGCACCCAACAGGGGCTCTATGGCTACACCTTC. This translates into CASTQQGLYGYTF.

The CDR3 region is CASRQSGASRDEQYF. The CDR3 nucleotides are TGTGCCAGCAGACAGAGCGGAGCGTCCCGCGACGAGCAGTACTTC. The chain combines TRBV28 with TRBJ2-7; possible D gene TRBD2, 5 bases. CDR1 and CDR2 (germline): MDHEN, SYDVKM. Trimming took 6 bases from V and 5 from J, leaving 20 bases between them. The CDR3 totals 15 residues. Based on the CDR3 plus reference TRBV28 and TRBJ2-7, the full variable domain is DVKVTQSSRYLVKRTGEKVFLECVQDMDHENMFWYRQDPGLGLRLIYFSYDVKMKEKGDIPEGYSVSREKKERFSLILESASTNQTSMYLCASRQSGASRDEQYFGPGTRLTVT.

The rearrangement uses TRBV30 and TRBJ2-1; D call uncertain. In germline, CDR1 is GTSNPN, CDR2 SVGIG (reference sequence). This CDR3 has 13 amino acids. V lost 2 bases and J lost 10, with 15 bases in between. CDR3 nucleotide sequence: TGTGCCTGGAGTTCTACACCAAGCCACGAGCAGTTCTTC. This encodes CAWSSTPSHEQFF. Supplemented by reference TRBV30 and TRBJ2-1, the full variable domain reads SQTIHQWPATLVQPVGSPLSLECTVEGTSNPNLYWYRQAAGRGLQLLFYSVGIGQISSEVPQNLSASRPQDRQFILSSKKLLLSDSGFYLCAWSSTPSHEQFFGPGTRLTVL.

This clone was seen just once. The gene calls are TRBV5-1 and TRBJ2-5; D is uncertain. The CDR3 totals 13 residues. V shed 1 base and J shed 1 base, with 5 bases lying between them. Germline V gene sequence: CDR1 SGHRS, CDR2 YFSETQ. The CDR3 here is CASSLLPQETQYF. CDR3 nucleotide sequence: TGCGCCAGCAGCTTGCTGCCCCAAGAGACCCAGTACTTC.

The chain combines TRBV25-1 with TRBJ2-1; 7 bases agree with TRBD2. Germline V gene sequence: CDR1 MGHDK, CDR2 SYGVNS. The CDR3 extends over 12 amino acids. V shed 9 bases and J 5 bases; nucleotides not matched to a gene: 4. CDR3 bases: TGTGCCAGTGGGGGAGGGGACAATGAGCAGTTCTTC. Protein sequence: CASGGGDNEQFF.

The V gene is TRBV19, the J gene TRBJ1-5; D is undetermined. CDR3 length: 16 amino acids. Germline V gene data show CDR1 as LNHDA and CDR2 as SQIVND (reference sequence). V dropped 7 bases and J dropped 3 bases, with 19 bases sitting between them. CDR3: CASIPPGSSFNQPQHF. CDR3 bases: TGTGCCAGTATCCCCCCGGGCAGCTCCTTCAATCAGCCCCAGCATTTT.

V is TRBV9 and J is TRBJ2-2, with D unclear. The germline V gene has CDR1 SGDLS and CDR2 YYNGEE. V lost 0 bases and J 8 bases, leaving 11 bases between the germline ends. This CDR3 spans 14 amino acids. The DNA for the CDR3 is TGTGCCAGCAGCGTAGCTACTCTCTCAGGGGAGCTGTTTTTT. This sequence encodes CASSVATLSGELFF.

Comment on this clone: One end of the junction fails to match germline, which may point to a read error. This chain links TRBV28 with TRBJ1-2; tentatively, D is TRBD1 (5 bases). Germline values: CDR1 MDHEN, CDR2 SYDVKM. This CDR3 contains 14 residues. CDR3 protein: CASSLSQGFYGYTF. The CDR3 DNA sequence: TGTGCTAGCAGTTTAAGTCAGGGCTTCTATGGCTACACCTTC.

The genes are TRBV29-1 and TRBJ2-5; TRBD2 might be the D (6 bases). CDR1 and CDR2 (germline): SQVTM, ANQGSEA. Trimming cost V 2 bases and J 4 bases, with 23 bases left between them. The CDR3 spans 17 residues. The CDR3 loop is CSVEPTRSGGDGETQYF. As DNA, the CDR3 is TGCAGCGTTGAACCTACAAGGTCGGGCGGGGACGGAGAGACCCAGTACTTC. The variable domain in full, completed from reference TRBV29-1 and TRBJ2-5, reads SAVISQKPSRDICQRGTSLTIQCQVDSQVTMMFWYRQQPGQSLTLIATANQGSEATYESGFVIDKFPISRPNLTFSTLTVSNMSPEDSSIYLCSVEPTRSGGDGETQYFGPGTRLLVL.

V and J are TRBV25-1 and TRBJ2-1; TRBD2 matches at 7 bases. The CDR3 length is 18 residues. Trimming cost V 1 base and J 5 bases; bases outside gene matches: 14. The germline V gene has CDR1 MGHDK and CDR2 SYGVNS. The DNA of the CDR3 is TGTGCCAGCAGTGAATCCTCCGGGAGGCCCTTAGTGGACAATGAGCAGTTCTTC. It translates to CASSESSGRPLVDNEQFF.

The chain joins TRBV15 to TRBJ2-1, with 14 bases fitting TRBD2. The junction had 4 bases not matched to a gene; V was cut back by 0 bases and J by 3 bases. The CDR3 loop spans 18 amino acids. CDR1 LNHNV and CDR2 YYDKDF come from the germline V gene (reference sequence). The CDR3 DNA reads TGTGCCACCAGCAGAGAAGGGGGACTAGCGGGAGACTACAATGAGCAGTTCTTC. Amino acid sequence: CATSREGGLAGDYNEQFF.

This clone has only one observation. The rearrangement joins TRBV30 to TRBJ2-7, with a possible D match to TRBD2 (5 bases). Germline assignment: CDR1 GTSNPN and CDR2 SVGIG (reference sequence). The CDR3 totals 14 residues. V was cut by 4 bases and J by 2 bases, with 15 bases left in between. CDR3 sequence (DNA): TGTGCCTGGAAGGGAGACGGACTGACCTACGAGCAGTACTTC. Amino acids: CAWKGDGLTYEQYF.

The chain employs TRBV27 and TRBJ2-1; D is unresolved. V lost 0 bases and J 8 bases, leaving 2 bases between the germline ends. The CDR3 covers 11 residues. In germline, CDR1 is MNHEY, CDR2 SMNVEV (reference sequence). In nucleotides, the CDR3 is TGTGCCAGCAGTTTATCCGATGAGCAGTTCTTC. This gives the protein CASSLSDEQFF.

The chain combines TRBV27 with TRBJ1-4, with D possibly matching TRBD1 (6 bases). This CDR3 has 14 amino acids. Germline V gene data show CDR1 as MNHEY and CDR2 as SMNVEV (reference sequence). The V end was cut by 10 bases, the J end by 3 bases, with 15 bases between. The CDR3 loop is CATGRRGSNEKLFF. CDR3 in DNA: TGTGCCACCGGTCGAAGGGGGTCTAATGAAAAACTGTTTTTT.

The gene calls are TRBV28 and TRBJ1-3; D perhaps matches TRBD1 (6 bases). The CDR3 has 15 amino acids. From germline, CDR1 is MDHEN and CDR2 SYDVKM. V shed 6 bases and J shed 2 bases, with 14 bases lying between them. The CDR3 reads CASRRQALTGNTIYF. Here the CDR3 DNA reads TGTGCCAGCAGAAGACAGGCCCTGACTGGAAACACCATATATTTT. Filled out from reference TRBV28 and TRBJ1-3, the complete variable domain reads DVKVTQSSRYLVKRTGEKVFLECVQDMDHENMFWYRQDPGLGLRLIYFSYDVKMKEKGDIPEGYSVSREKKERFSLILESASTNQTSMYLCASRRQALTGNTIYFGEGSWLTVV.

The rearrangement uses TRBV10-3 and TRBJ2-7; no definite D call. Trimming stripped 3 bases from V and 0 bases from J, with 9 bases between. Germline V gene sequence: CDR1 ENHRY, CDR2 SYGVKD. CDR3 size: 14 residues. This chain's CDR3 is CAISDWAASYEQYF. DNA for the CDR3: TGTGCCATCAGTGATTGGGCGGCCTCCTACGAGCAGTACTTC.

V gene TRBV5-6 combines with J gene TRBJ2-7; TRBD2 agrees at 7 bases. The V segment lost 4 bases and the J segment 2 bases; nucleotides outside the gene matches: 6. The V gene's germline CDR1 is SGHDT and CDR2 YYEEEE. CDR3 length equals 14 residues. The CDR3 region has the DNA TGTGCCAGCAGCCTCGGGAGCGGGGCCTACGAGCAGTACTTC. This encodes CASSLGSGAYEQYF.

This chain links TRBV6-5 with TRBJ1-2, with a tentative D call TRBD1 (5 bases). Germline loops: CDR1 MNHEY, CDR2 SVGAGI. The CDR3 consists of 13 residues. With 3 bases removed from V and 7 bases from J, the gap between germline ends came to 12 bases. CDR3: CASSYKGSSGYTF. CDR3 nucleotide sequence: TGTGCCAGCAGTTATAAGGGGAGCTCTGGCTACACCTTC.